These 15 T cell receptor beta chains share one sample of origin, sequenced in a study of T cell responses to AZD1222 COVID-19 vaccine. The repertoire was sequenced with immunoSEQ multiplex PCR; TCRdb's copy has only in-frame clones and lacks some. The sample carries over 110,000 clones, roughly 90% recorded once. The sequenced sample was peripheral blood, obtained on day 0 of AZD1222 vaccination. These receptor sequences come from an adult in good health.

The rearrangement links TRBV18 to TRBJ2-7; possibly TRBD1 or TRBD2 for D (6 bases each). Germline V CDR1 and CDR2: KGHSH, LQKENI. V lost 6 bases to trimming and J lost 4 bases, with 13 bases between them. The CDR3 spans 13 residues. The CDR3 DNA reads as TGTGCCAGCTCCGGGGGCAGGGGTTACGAGCAGTACTTC. The encoded protein is CASSGGRGYEQYF.

The V and J genes are TRBV13 and TRBJ2-1; D call uncertain. From germline, CDR1 is PRHDT and CDR2 FYEKMQ (reference sequence). This CDR3 region has 11 residues. With 3 bases removed from V and 8 bases from J, the gap between germline ends came to 5 bases. CDR3 DNA sequence: TGTGCCAGCAGCTTTTTTTATGAGCAGTTCTTC. Its protein is CASSFFYEQFF.

The chain is built from TRBV19 and TRBJ2-7; weak D call: TRBD1 (5 bases). V was trimmed by 3 bases and J by 3 bases, leaving 9 bases between them. Germline assignment: CDR1 LNHDA and CDR2 SQIVND (reference sequence). CDR3 length: 13 residues. Here the CDR3 DNA reads TGTGCCAGTAGTATTCAGGGATTCTACGAGCAGTACTTC. Translating gives CASSIQGFYEQYF. Based on the CDR3 plus reference TRBV19 and TRBJ2-7, the full variable domain is DGGITQSPKYLFRKEGQNVTLSCEQNLNHDAMYWYRQDPGQGLRLIYYSQIVNDFQKGDIAEGYSVSREKKESFPLTVTSAQKNPTAFYLCASSIQGFYEQYFGPGTRLTVT.

The chain has TRBV29-1 and TRBJ1-4; no firm D call. Trimming left V 2 bases short and J 8 bases short, with 9 bases between. CDR3 length: 12 residues. Germline CDR1 reads SQVTM; CDR2 reads ANQGSEA. CDR3 in amino acids: CSVEHPPEKLFF. The CDR3, as DNA: TGCAGCGTTGAACACCCCCCAGAAAAACTGTTTTTT.

The genes are TRBV6-5 and TRBJ1-5; the D is unclear. Germline-derived CDR1 and CDR2 are MNHEY and SVGAGI. The CDR3 has 13 residues. Trimming removed 5 bases from V and 7 bases from J, with 12 bases in between. The CDR3 DNA reads TGTGCCAGCAGTCTACAACGGTGGCAGCCCCAGCATTTT. This translates into CASSLQRWQPQHF.

This rearrangement joins TRBV4-1 to TRBJ2-7; 8 bases are shared with TRBD2. CDR1 is MGHRA and CDR2 is YSYEKL in the germline V gene. The CDR3 length is 15 residues. The J segment lost 5 bases and the V segment lost 3 bases, leaving 9 bases of the junction unmatched. DNA for the CDR3: TGCGCCAGCAGCCAGCTAAGCGGGAGCATCAACGAGCAGTACTTC. Its translation is CASSQLSGSINEQYF.

This chain links TRBV5-1 with TRBJ2-3, with D perhaps TRBD1 or TRBD2 (7 bases each). The CDR3 consists of 13 residues. Germline CDR1 is SGHRS and CDR2 is YFSETQ. The V and J ends lost 4 bases and 6 bases respectively, with 12 bases between them. The CDR3 bases are TGCGCCAGCAGCCCGCAGGGGGGGGATACGCAGTATTTT. It translates to CASSPQGGDTQYF.

V is TRBV28 and J is TRBJ1-5, with a weak D call TRBD1 (5 bases). The CDR3 extends over 14 amino acids. Germline assignment: CDR1 MDHEN and CDR2 SYDVKM. V lost 2 bases to trimming and J lost 5 bases, with 10 bases between them. The CDR3 DNA reads as TGTGCCAGCAGTTTAGGGACCGACCATCAGCCCCAGCATTTT. Translated, it gives CASSLGTDHQPQHF.

The CDR3 here is CASSSDGRGYTF. CDR3 sequence (DNA): TGTGCCAGCAGTTCTGACGGACGGGGCTACACCTTC. The chain uses TRBV12-3 or TRBV12-4 and TRBJ1-2; no definite D call. There are 12 residues in the CDR3. V was pared by 4 bases and J by 8 bases, with 11 bases between.

V and J are TRBV5-1 and TRBJ2-3, with 10 bases fitting TRBD2. This CDR3 spans 16 amino acids. Losses at the gene ends were 0 bases for V and 3 bases for J; bases not matched to a gene: 4. The germline gives CDR1 SGHRS, CDR2 YFSETQ. CDR3 protein: CASSLALAGVTDTQYF. CDR3 nucleotides: TGCGCCAGCAGCTTGGCCCTAGCGGGAGTGACAGATACGCAGTATTTT. The complete variable domain, with remaining parts taken from reference TRBV5-1 and TRBJ2-3, reads KAGVTQTPRYLIKTRGQQVTLSCSPISGHRSVSWYQQTPGQGLQFLFEYFSETQRNKGNFPGRFSGRQFSNSRSEMNVSTLELGDSALYLCASSLALAGVTDTQYFGPGTRLTVL.

This sequence joins TRBV5-1 and TRBJ1-1; TRBD1 is a possible D gene (6 bases). Germline loops: CDR1 SGHRS, CDR2 YFSETQ. The V end was cut by 4 bases, the J end by 0 bases, with 10 bases between. There are 14 residues in the CDR3. DNA of the CDR3: TGCGCCAGCAGCCCTACAGGGATGAACACTGAAGCTTTCTTT. Its protein product is CASSPTGMNTEAFF. Full variable domain (missing parts from reference TRBV5-1 and TRBJ1-1): KAGVTQTPRYLIKTRGQQVTLSCSPISGHRSVSWYQQTPGQGLQFLFEYFSETQRNKGNFPGRFSGRQFSNSRSEMNVSTLELGDSALYLCASSPTGMNTEAFFGQGTRLTVV.

This clone was counted a single time. Here the CDR3 DNA reads TGTGCCAGCAGCTTAGAGGTGGGACTTGAAGCTTTCTTT. Amino acids: CASSLEVGLEAFF. The V gene is TRBV7-8, the J gene TRBJ1-1; tentative D call: TRBD1 (5 bases). The V end was cut by 1 base, the J end by 7 bases, with 10 bases between. CDR1 is SGHVS, CDR2 FQNEAQ, per germline. This CDR3 contains 13 residues.

The chain combines TRBV27 with TRBJ1-4, with D possibly TRBD1 on 6 matching bases. Germline V gene data show CDR1 as MNHEY and CDR2 as SMNVEV (reference sequence). CDR3 length: 15 amino acids. V lost 1 base to trimming and J lost 5 bases, with 11 bases between them. CDR3 amino acids: CASSLLGGRNEKLFF. The CDR3, as DNA: TGTGCCAGCAGTTTATTGGGGGGGCGGAATGAAAAACTGTTTTTT.

This chain uses TRBV18 with TRBJ1-2; D unresolved. Trimming removed 8 bases from V and 8 bases from J, with 18 bases in between. Germline V CDR1 and CDR2: KGHSH, LQKENI. The CDR3 covers 13 residues. CDR3 DNA sequence: TGTGCCAGCCCCCCGGCGGCGGCAAGGGGCTACACCTTC. It yields the protein CASPPAAARGYTF.

The chain employs TRBV5-1 and TRBJ1-5, with D possibly TRBD1 on 5 matching bases. Trimming cost V 4 bases and J 8 bases, with 13 bases left between them. CDR1 and CDR2 (germline): SGHRS, YFSETQ. CDR3 length: 13 residues. The CDR3 spells CASSLGRGEPQHF. CDR3 nucleotide sequence: TGCGCCAGCAGCCTGGGACGGGGGGAGCCCCAGCATTTT.